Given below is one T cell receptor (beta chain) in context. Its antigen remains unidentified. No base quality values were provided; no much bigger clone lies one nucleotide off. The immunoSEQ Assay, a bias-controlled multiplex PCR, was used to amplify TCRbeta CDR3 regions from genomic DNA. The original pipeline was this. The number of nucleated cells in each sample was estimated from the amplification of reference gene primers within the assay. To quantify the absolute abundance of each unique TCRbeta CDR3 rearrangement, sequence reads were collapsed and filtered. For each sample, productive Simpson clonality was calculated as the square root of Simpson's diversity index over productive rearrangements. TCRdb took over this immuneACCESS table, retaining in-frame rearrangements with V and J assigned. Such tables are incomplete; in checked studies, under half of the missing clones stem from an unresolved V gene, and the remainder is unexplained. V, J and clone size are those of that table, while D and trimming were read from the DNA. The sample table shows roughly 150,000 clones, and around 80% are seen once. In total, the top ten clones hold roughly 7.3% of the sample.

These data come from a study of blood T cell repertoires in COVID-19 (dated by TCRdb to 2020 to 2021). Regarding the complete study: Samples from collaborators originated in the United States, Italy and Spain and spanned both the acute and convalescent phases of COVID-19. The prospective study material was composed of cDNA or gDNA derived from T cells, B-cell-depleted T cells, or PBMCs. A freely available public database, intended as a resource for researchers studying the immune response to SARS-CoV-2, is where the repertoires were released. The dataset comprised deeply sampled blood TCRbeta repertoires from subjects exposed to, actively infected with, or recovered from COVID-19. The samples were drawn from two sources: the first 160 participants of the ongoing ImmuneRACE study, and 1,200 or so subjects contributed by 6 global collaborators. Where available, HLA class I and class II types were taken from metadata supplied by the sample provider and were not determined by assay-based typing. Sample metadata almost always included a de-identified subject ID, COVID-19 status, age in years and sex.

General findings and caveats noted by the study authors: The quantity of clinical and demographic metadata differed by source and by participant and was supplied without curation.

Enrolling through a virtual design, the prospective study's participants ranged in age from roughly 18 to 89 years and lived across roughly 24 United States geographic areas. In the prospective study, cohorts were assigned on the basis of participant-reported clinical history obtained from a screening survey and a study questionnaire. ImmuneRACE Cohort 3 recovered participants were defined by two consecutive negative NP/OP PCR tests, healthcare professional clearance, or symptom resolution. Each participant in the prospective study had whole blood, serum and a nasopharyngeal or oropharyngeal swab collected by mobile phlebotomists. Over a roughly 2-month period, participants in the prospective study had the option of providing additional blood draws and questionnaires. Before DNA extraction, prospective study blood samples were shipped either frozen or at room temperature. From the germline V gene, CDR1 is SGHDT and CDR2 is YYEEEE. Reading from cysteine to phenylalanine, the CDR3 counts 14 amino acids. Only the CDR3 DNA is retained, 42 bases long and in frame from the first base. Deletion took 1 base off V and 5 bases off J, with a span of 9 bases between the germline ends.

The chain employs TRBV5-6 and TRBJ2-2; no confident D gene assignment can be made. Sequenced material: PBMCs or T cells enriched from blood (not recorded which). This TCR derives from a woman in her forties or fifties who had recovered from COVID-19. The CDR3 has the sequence CASSLFLETGELFF. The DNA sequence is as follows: TGTGCCAGCAGCTTGTTTCTCGAGACCGGGGAGCTGTTTTTT.